The sequence of this T cell receptor beta chain was determined in a study of blood T cell repertoires in COVID-19. This CDR3 has 14 amino acids. Germline V gene data show CDR1 as SGHKS and CDR2 as YYEKEE (reference sequence). V lost 0 bases, J lost 4 bases, and 9 bases lay in between. The assay was immunoSEQ multiplex PCR, and TCRdb's table has in-frame clones only and misses some. Here the sample spans more than 150,000 clones, around 86% being singletons. The chain recombines TRBV5-5 with TRBJ2-3; D gene uncertain. The sequence came from a middle-aged man with active or convalescent COVID-19. The specimen was peripheral blood. The CDR3 reads CASSLVAIPDTQYF. The CDR3 region has the DNA TGTGCCAGCAGCTTGGTAGCCATCCCAGATACGCAGTATTTT.